This T cell receptor (beta chain) was obtained from a study of blood T cells in healthy people across ages. This CDR3 contains 16 residues. CDR1 is DFQATT, CDR2 SNEGSKA, per germline (reference sequence). The total RNA that was extracted per sample amounted to at least 5 micrograms. Using a J-beta primer mix together with a sample-barcoded 5' primer, a second PCR was run for roughly 6 to 11 cycles. TCRdb fed the 5' RACE reads into MiXCR, producing one record per CDR3 protein. The profile covers roughly 560,000 distinct CDR3 sequences, with under 30% appearing a single time and around 10% taken by the ten largest. This clonotype appeared a few times. This sample also appeared in a second study, on T cells of mothers and their children. Per that paper: Over 8 million TCR beta CDR3 reads were obtained from each mother, and about 3 million from each child.

The chain employs TRBV20-1 and TRBJ2-5; TRBD1 aligns across 7 bases. The tail of the sequence fits TRBJ2-7 better, so the J call may be wrong. The specimen was blood. The clonotype originates from a boy younger than 18 in good health. The chain's CDR3 is CSARNNRGGRPYEQYF. As DNA, the CDR3 is TGCAGTGCTAGGAACAACAGGGGCGGTAGACCCTACGAGCAGTACTTC.